The T cell receptor (beta chain) described here comes from a study of T cell responses to AZD1222 COVID-19 vaccine (dated by TCRdb to the early 2020s). In the study overall: AZD1222 recipients whose second dose came at about 4 weeks and those whose second dose came at about 12 weeks were combined into one group, since spike-specific TCR depth and breadth did not differ between the two schedules. TCR sequencing covered 230 to 250 trial participants: roughly 200 given two doses of AZD1222 and some 25 given two doses of MenACWY control vaccine. Trial participants were enrolled by age into 18-55, 56-69 and 70-plus year subgroups, with 148, 28 and 57 TCR-sequenced participants respectively.

Overall study results and their limits: No day 14 peak-response samples were available, so repertoires were characterized only after the peak T cell response. The whole spike protein was spanned by vaccine-associated CD4 TCRs, and dominant responses were seen in regions 160-218 and 743-854. Epitopes outside the regions mutated in the B.1.351 and B.1.1.7 variants were reportedly recognized by nearly half of the unique spike-specific TCRs. In the small 56-69-year group, the increase in depth fell short of significance, most likely because of low power. Participants were mostly white British, with more females than males. The authors suggested clonal diversity may have been underestimated. After two AZD1222 doses, both the breadth and the depth of spike-specific TCRs were significantly higher than at day 0 and than in MenACWY recipients. Conclusions about previously exposed vaccinees were limited because only six AZD1222 recipients were SARS-CoV-2 seropositive at baseline.

Worth noting for this clone: Its antigen is unknown. Per-nucleotide qualities are absent, and no much larger clonotype sits a single base away.

The CDR3 regions of human TCRbeta chains were analyzed by immunosequencing. Regarding the original processing steps: TCRs in the repertoires were matched against a reference library of SARS-CoV-2-specific TCRs that had been generated with the MIRA antigen-specificity platform. Breadth meant the fraction of unique TCRs that were SARS-CoV-2-associated, whereas depth meant the fraction of total T cells that were SARS-CoV-2-associated. Using the MIRA data, each spike-specific TCR was mapped to the spike region that the TCR reacts to and placed in a CD4 or CD8 class. Log10-transformed breadth and depth values were compared by one-way ANOVA with Sidak's multiple comparisons tests. TCRdb limited this immuneACCESS table to in-frame rearrangements with V and J called. A share of clones is missing; checked studies link under half to unresolved V genes, and the rest is unexplained. The D gene and trimming were derived from the DNA, and the V and J assignments and clone size from that table. For this sample the table gives 130,000 to 150,000 clones, of which around 90% were detected only once. The ten top clones hold around 5.2% of the sample.

Inclusive of the bounding cysteine and phenylalanine, the CDR3 is 14 residues long. CDR3 DNA only is kept here, 42 bases in frame from base 1. From the germline V gene, CDR1 is SGHVS and CDR2 is FQNEAQ. The trim is 2 bases for V and 6 bases for J, with a gap of 11 bases between the germline ends. The sample's time point, from its label and the paper: baseline before first vaccination. Samples from vaccinated people were obtained from the UK trials COV001 and COV002, which included a single-blind randomized controlled phase 2/3 trial of AZD1222 (ChAdOx1 nCoV-19) in healthy adults. Trial participant PBMC samples were collected at day 0 and day 28 after the second dose for TCRbeta chain sequencing.

The sequence is built from TRBV7-8 and TRBJ1-5, with no confident D gene call. The starting material was peripheral blood, obtained on day 0 of AZD1222 vaccination. This sequence originates from an adult in good health. The CDR3: CASSLRREGQPQHF. The DNA sequence is given as TGTGCCAGCAGCTTAAGGCGGGAGGGTCAGCCCCAGCATTTT.